The following is a T cell receptor (beta chain) sequence with its context. Its specificity is unknown. The data were taken from a study of CD8 T cells in ankylosing spondylitis. Study results and limitations: A motif in TCR beta, a set of roughly 8 highly homologous variants, appeared characteristic of ankylosing spondylitis blood. In ankylosing spondylitis patients, matched synovial fluid reportedly showed significant enrichment of disease-linked clones. Peripheral blood samples showed relatively rare disease-linked clones, and these clones were CD8+.

The V gene end was trimmed by 0 bases and the J gene end by 7 bases; junction bases not matched to a gene: 3. There are 13 residues in the CDR3. Germline V gene sequence: CDR1 SGHTA, CDR2 FQGTGA. TCRdb independently ran MiXCR on the 5' RACE reads; one entry per CDR3 protein. The top ten hold 15% to 20% of the sample, which has a few hundred thousand distinct CDR3 sequences, about a fifth seen once. The TCR originated in a male donor with ankylosing spondylitis. The chain links TRBV7-3 to TRBJ2-7; the match to TRBD2 covers 7 bases. Material: blood, either unsorted or a sorted T cell fraction (not recorded which). Here the CDR3 reads CASSLTRGWEQYF. The DNA of the CDR3 is TGTGCCAGCAGCTTAACGCGGGGGTGGGAGCAGTACTTC.